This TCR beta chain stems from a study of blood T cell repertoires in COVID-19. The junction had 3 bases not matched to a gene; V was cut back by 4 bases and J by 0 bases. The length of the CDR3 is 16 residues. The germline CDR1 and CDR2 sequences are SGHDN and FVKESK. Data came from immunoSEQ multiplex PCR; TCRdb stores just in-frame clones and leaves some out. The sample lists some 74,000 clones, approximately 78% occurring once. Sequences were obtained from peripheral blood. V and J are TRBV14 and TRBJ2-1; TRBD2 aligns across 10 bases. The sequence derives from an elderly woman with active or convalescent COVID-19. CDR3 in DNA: TGTGCCAGCAGCCTCCTAGCGGGAGCCTCCTACAATGAGCAGTTCTTC. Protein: CASSLLAGASYNEQFF.